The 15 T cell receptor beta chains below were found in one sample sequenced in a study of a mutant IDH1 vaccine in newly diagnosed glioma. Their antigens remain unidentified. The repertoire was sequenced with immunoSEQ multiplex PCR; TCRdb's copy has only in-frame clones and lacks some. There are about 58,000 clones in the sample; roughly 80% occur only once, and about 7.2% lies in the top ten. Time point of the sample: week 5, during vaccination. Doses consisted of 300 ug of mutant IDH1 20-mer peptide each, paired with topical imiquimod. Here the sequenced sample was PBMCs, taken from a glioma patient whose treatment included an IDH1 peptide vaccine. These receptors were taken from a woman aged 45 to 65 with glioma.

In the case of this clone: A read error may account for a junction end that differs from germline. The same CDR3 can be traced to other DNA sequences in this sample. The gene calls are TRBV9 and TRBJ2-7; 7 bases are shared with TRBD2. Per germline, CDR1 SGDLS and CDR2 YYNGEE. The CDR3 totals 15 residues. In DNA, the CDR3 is TGCGCCAGCAGCGTAGCTCCAAGCGGGGCCTACGAGCAGTACTTC. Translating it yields CASSVAPSGAYEQYF.

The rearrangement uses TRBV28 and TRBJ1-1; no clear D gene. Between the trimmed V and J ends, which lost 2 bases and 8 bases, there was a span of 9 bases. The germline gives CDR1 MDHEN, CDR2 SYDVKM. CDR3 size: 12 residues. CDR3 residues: CASSLNILEAFF. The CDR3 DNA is TGTGCCAGCAGTTTAAACATTCTAGAAGCTTTCTTT.

In DNA form, the CDR3 reads TGTGCCAGTACCCCAACCCGCTGGGGGGCCACTGAAGCTTTCTTT. This codes for CASTPTRWGATEAFF. The J gene is TRBJ1-1, the V gene TRBV19; maybe TRBD1 (6 bases). Trimming took off 7 bases at V and 4 bases at J, with 19 bases between the two ends. CDR1 LNHDA and CDR2 SQIVND come from the germline V gene (reference sequence). This CDR3 contains 15 residues.

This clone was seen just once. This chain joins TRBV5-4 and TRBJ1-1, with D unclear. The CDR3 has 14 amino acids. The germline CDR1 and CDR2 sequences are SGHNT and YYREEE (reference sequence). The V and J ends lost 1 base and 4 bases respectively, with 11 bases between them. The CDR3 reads CASSLRGRGTEAFF. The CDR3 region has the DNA TGTGCCAGCAGCTTGCGGGGAAGAGGCACTGAAGCTTTCTTT.

CDR3 protein: CASGQGDPNTGELFF. In nucleotides, the CDR3 is TGTGCCAGCGGACAGGGCGATCCAAACACCGGGGAGCTGTTTTTT. This chain joins TRBV28 and TRBJ2-2; 8 bases align to TRBD1. Germline CDR1 MDHEN, CDR2 SYDVKM. The V gene end was trimmed by 8 bases and the J gene end by 2 bases; junction bases not matched to a gene: 7. The CDR3 is made up of 15 amino acids.

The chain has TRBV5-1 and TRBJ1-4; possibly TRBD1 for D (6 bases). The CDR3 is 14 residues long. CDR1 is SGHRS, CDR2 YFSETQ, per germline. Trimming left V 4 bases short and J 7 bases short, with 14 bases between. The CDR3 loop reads CASSPDRALEKLFF. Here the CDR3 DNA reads TGCGCCAGCAGCCCGGACAGAGCCCTTGAAAAACTGTTTTTT.

CDR3 sequence reads: CASSLAPGLAGGRELFF. DNA of the CDR3: TGTGCCAGCAGCTTAGCCCCGGGACTAGCGGGGGGGCGGGAGCTGTTTTTT. The chain links TRBV7-6 to TRBJ2-2; 16 bases are shared with TRBD2. CDR1 is SGHVS, CDR2 FNYEAQ, per germline. This CDR3 spans 17 amino acids. After removal of 0 bases from V and 9 bases from J, the junction contained 4 bases not matched to a gene.

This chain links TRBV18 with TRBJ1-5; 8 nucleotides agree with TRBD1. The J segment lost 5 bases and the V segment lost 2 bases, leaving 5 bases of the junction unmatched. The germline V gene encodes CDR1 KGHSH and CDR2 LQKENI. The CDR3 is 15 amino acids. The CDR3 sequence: CASSPMTGDHQPQHF. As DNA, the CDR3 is TGTGCCAGCTCACCAATGACAGGGGACCATCAGCCCCAGCATTTT.

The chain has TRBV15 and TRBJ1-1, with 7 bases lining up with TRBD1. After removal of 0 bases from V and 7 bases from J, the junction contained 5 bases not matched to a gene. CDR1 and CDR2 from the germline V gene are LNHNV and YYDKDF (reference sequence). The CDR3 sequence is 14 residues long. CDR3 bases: TGTGCCACCAGCAGAGACCAGGGGGGGGATGAAGCTTTCTTT. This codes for CATSRDQGGDEAFF.

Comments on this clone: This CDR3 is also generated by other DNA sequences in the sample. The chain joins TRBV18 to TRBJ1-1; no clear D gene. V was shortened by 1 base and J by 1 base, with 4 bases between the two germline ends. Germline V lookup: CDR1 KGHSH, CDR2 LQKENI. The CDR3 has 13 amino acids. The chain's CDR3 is CASSPQGNTEAFF. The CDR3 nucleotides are TGTGCCAGCTCACCACAAGGGAACACTGAAGCTTTCTTT.

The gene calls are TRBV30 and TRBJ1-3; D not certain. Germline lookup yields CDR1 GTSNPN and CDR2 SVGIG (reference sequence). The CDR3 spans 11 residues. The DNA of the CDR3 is TGTGCTATTGTCTCTGGAAACACCATATATTTT. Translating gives CAIVSGNTIYF.

The DNA of the CDR3 is TGTGCCAGCAAAGGAGAGTCTAATGAAAAACTGTTTTTT. As protein: CASKGESNEKLFF. The chain employs TRBV2 and TRBJ1-4; D unclear. Germline CDR1 and CDR2: SNHLY and FYNNEI. The V end lost 7 bases, the J end lost 3 bases, and 9 bases lay between the germline ends. The CDR3 runs 13 residues.

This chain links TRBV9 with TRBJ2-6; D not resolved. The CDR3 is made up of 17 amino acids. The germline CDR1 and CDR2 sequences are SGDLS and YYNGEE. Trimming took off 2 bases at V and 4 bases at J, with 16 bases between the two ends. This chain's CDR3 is CASSVKARTTGANVLTF. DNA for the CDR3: TGTGCCAGCAGCGTCAAAGCCAGGACGACCGGGGCCAACGTCCTGACTTTC.

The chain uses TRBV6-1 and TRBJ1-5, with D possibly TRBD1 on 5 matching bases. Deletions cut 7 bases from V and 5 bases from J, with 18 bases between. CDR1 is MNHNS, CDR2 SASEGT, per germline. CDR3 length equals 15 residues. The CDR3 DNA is TGTGCCAGCATTCGGGGCAGGGTGGGGGATCAGCCCCAGCATTTT. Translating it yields CASIRGRVGDQPQHF.

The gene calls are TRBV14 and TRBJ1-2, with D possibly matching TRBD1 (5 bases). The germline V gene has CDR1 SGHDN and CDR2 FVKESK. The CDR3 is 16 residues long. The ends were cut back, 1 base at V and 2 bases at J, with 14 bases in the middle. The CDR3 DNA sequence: TGTGCCAGCAGCCAAGCGAGGCGGGGCAGGAACTATGGCTACACCTTC. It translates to CASSQARRGRNYGYTF.